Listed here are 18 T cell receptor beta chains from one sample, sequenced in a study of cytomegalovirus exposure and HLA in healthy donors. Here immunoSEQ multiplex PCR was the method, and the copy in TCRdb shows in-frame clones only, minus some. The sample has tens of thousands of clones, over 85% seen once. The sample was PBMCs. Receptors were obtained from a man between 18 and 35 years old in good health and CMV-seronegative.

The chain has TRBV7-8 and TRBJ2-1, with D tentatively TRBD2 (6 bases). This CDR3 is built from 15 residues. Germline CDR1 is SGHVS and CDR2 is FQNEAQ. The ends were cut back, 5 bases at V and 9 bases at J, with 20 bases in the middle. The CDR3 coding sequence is TGTGCCAGCAGCGCCGGGACTCCGGGCCGTTCTGAGCAGTTCTTC. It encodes CASSAGTPGRSEQFF. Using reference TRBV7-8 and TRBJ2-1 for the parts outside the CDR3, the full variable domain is GAGVSQSPRYKVAKRGQDVALRCDPISGHVSLFWYQQALGQGPEFLTYFQNEAQLDKSGLPSDRFFAERPEGSVSTLKIQRTQQEDSAVYLCASSAGTPGRSEQFFGPGTRLTVL.

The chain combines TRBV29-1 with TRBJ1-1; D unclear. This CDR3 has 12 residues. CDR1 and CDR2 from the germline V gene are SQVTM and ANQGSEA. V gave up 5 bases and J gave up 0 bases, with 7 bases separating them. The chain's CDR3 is CSVSGVNTEAFF. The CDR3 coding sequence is TGCAGCGTTTCCGGGGTGAACACTGAAGCTTTCTTT.

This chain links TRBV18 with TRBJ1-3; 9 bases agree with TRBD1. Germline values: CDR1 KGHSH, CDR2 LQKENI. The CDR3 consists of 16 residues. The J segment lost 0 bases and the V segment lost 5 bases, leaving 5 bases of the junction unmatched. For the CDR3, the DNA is TGTGCCAGCTCAGAACAGGGGGCCAGCTCTGGAAACACCATATATTTT. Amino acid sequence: CASSEQGASSGNTIYF.

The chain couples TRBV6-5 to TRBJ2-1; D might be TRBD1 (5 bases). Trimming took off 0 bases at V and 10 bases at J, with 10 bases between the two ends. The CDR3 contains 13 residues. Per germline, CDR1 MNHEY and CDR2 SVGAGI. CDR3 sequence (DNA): TGTGCCAGCAGTTACTCGGGGCCCGGAGAGCAGTTCTTC. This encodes CASSYSGPGEQFF.

DNA for the CDR3: TGTGCCAGCAGCTTAGGTATACAGGGAGACTATGGCTACACCTTC. This sequence encodes CASSLGIQGDYGYTF. The chain is built from TRBV13 and TRBJ1-2; weak D call: TRBD1 (6 bases). Trimming took 0 bases from V and 3 from J, leaving 11 bases between them. Germline CDR1 reads PRHDT; CDR2 reads FYEKMQ (reference sequence). The CDR3 length is 15 residues.

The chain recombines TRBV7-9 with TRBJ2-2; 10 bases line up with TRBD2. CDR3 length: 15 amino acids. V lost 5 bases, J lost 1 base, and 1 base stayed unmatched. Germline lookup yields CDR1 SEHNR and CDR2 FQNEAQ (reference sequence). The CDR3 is CASSRLAGNTGELFF. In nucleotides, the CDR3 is TGTGCCAGCAGCCGACTAGCGGGGAACACCGGGGAGCTGTTTTTT.

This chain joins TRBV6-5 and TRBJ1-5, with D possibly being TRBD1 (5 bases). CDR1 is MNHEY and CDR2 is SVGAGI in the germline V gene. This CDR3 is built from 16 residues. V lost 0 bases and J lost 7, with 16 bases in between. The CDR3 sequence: CASSYSPPGGGQPQHF. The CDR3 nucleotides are TGTGCCAGCAGTTACTCCCCCCCCGGGGGTGGGCAGCCCCAGCATTTT.

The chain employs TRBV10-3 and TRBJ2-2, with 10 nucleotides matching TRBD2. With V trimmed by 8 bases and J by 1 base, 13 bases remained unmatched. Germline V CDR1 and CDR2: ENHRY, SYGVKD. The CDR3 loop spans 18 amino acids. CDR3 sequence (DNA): TGTGCCATCGGGGACATTTGGACTAGCGGAGGGAACACCGGGGAGCTGTTTTTT. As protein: CAIGDIWTSGGNTGELFF.

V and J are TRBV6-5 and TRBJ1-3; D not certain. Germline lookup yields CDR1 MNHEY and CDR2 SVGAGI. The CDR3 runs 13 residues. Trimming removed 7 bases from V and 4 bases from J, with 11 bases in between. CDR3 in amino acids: CASIKQEGNTIYF. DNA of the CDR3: TGTGCCAGCATTAAGCAGGAAGGAAACACCATATATTTT.

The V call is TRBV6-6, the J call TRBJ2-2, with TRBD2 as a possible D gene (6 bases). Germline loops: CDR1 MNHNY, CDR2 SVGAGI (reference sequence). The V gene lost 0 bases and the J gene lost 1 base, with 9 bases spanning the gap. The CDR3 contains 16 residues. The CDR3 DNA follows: TGTGCCAGCAGTTACTCGGGCGGGGTGAACACCGGGGAGCTGTTTTTT. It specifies CASSYSGGVNTGELFF.

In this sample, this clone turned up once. The CDR3 region has the DNA TGTGCCAGCAGCCTAAGGACAGGGCAGGTTGACCAGTACTTC. This codes for CASSLRTGQVDQYF. This chain joins TRBV7-2 and TRBJ2-5, with 8 positions matching TRBD1. Germline CDR1 is SGHTA and CDR2 is FQGNSA. After removal of 5 bases from V and 10 bases from J, the junction contained 12 bases not matched to a gene. CDR3 size: 14 residues.

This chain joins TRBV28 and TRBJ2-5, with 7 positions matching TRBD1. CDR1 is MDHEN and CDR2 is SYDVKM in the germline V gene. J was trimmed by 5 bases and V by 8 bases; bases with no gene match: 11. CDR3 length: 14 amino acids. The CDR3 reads CASREDRWGETQYF. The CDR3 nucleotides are TGTGCCAGCCGTGAGGACAGGTGGGGGGAGACCCAGTACTTC.

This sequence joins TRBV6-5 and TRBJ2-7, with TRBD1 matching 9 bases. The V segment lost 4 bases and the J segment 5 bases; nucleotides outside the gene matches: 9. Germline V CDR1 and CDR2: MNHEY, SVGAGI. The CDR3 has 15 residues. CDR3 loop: CASSFFTGGENEQYF. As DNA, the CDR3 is TGTGCCAGCAGTTTCTTTACAGGGGGCGAAAACGAGCAGTACTTC.

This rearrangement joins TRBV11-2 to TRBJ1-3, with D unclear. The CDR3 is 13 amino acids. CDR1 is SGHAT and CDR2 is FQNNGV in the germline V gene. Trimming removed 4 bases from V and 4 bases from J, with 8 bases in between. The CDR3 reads CASSSGGGNTIYF. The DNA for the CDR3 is TGTGCCAGCAGCTCCGGAGGGGGAAACACCATATATTTT. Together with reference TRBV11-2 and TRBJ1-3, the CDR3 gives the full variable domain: EAGVAQSPRYKIIEKRQSVAFWCNPISGHATLYWYQQILGQGPKLLIQFQNNGVVDDSQLPKDRFSAERLKGVDSTLKIQPAKLEDSAVYLCASSSGGGNTIYFGEGSWLTVV.

Written as DNA, the CDR3 is TGTGCCAGCAGTTTCAGCGGGCGACTCTCTGGGGCCAACGTCCTGACTTTC. Amino acid sequence: CASSFSGRLSGANVLTF. The chain carries TRBV27 and TRBJ2-6; D is possibly TRBD2 (6 bases). This CDR3 spans 17 amino acids. CDR1 and CDR2 (germline): MNHEY, SMNVEV (reference sequence). Trimming removed 3 bases from V and 0 bases from J, with 12 bases in between.

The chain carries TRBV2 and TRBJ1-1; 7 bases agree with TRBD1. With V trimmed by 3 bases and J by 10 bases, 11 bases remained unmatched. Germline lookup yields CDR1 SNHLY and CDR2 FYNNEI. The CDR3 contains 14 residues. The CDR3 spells CASSDHRGGFGAFF. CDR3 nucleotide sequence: TGTGCCAGCAGTGACCACAGGGGAGGTTTCGGAGCTTTCTTT.

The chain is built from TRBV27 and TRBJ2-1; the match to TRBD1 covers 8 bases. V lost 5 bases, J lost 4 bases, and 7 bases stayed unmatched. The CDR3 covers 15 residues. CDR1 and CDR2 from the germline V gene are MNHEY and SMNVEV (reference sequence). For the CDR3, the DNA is TGTGCCAGCAGTATAAACAGGGGGTTTTACAATGAGCAGTTCTTC. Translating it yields CASSINRGFYNEQFF.

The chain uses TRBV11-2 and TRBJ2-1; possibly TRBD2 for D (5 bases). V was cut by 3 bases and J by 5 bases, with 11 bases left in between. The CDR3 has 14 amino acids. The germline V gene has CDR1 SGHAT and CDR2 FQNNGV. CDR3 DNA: TGTGCCAGCAGCTTGGCCCGACTAAACAATGAGCAGTTCTTC. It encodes CASSLARLNNEQFF. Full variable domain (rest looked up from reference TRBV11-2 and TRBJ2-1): EAGVAQSPRYKIIEKRQSVAFWCNPISGHATLYWYQQILGQGPKLLIQFQNNGVVDDSQLPKDRFSAERLKGVDSTLKIQPAKLEDSAVYLCASSLARLNNEQFFGPGTRLTVL.